The TCR beta chain under discussion was sequenced for a study of shared clonotypes between healthy human individuals. Method: immunoSEQ multiplex PCR; TCRdb's copy keeps in-frame clones and lacks some. The top ten hold around 0.33% of the sample, which has more than 1.2 million clones, 97% to 99% seen once. The germline V gene has CDR1 SQVTM and CDR2 ANQGSEA. The CDR3 contains 12 residues. Germline trimming cut 4 bases from V and 6 bases from J; bases unmatched to any gene: 0. This TCR derives from a man between 25 and 39 years old in good health. The sample was naive CD4+ T cells sorted from blood. The subset is: CD45RA+ positively selected. The chain joins TRBV29-1 to TRBJ2-2; TRBD1 matches at 9 bases. The CDR3 region has the DNA TGCAGCGTTGGGACAGGGGCCGGGGAGCTGTTTTTT. Translated: CSVGTGAGELFF.